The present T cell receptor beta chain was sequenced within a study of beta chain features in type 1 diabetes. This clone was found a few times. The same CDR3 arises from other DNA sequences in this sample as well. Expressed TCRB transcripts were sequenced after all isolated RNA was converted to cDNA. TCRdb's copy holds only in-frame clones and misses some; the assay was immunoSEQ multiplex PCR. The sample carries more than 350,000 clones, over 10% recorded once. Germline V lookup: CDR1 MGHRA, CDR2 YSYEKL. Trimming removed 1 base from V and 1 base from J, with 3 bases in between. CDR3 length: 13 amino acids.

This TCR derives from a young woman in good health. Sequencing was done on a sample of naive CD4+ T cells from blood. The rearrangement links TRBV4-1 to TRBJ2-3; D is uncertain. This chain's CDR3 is CASSQAGTDTQYF. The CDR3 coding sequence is TGCGCCAGCAGCCAAGCTGGCACAGATACGCAGTATTTT.